The source of this T cell receptor beta chain is a study of monozygotic twins with inflammatory bowel disease. To note about this clonotype: The antigen is not known.

Regarding the study as a whole: Twins with IBD were found to have lower TCRbeta diversity (inverse Simpson) than healthy co-twins. The data offered no way to tell different T cell subtypes apart. Especially where disease activity was present, IBD patients had fewer clonotypes in common with others than healthy twins did.

Per TCR library, approximately 3,500 ng of total RNA was used. From the 5' RACE reads, TCRdb lists one entry per CDR3 protein and no DNA. Its listing shows a few hundred thousand distinct CDR3 sequences. The CDR3 spans 13 residues. Germline CDR1 MNHEY, CDR2 SVGAGI. This TCR was sampled from a human donor with ulcerative colitis or Crohn's disease, or a healthy co-twin of an affected twin (not recorded which). J is TRBJ1-1 and V is TRBV6-5. The sequenced material came from blood. The CDR3 sequence: CASSYPGNTEAFF.